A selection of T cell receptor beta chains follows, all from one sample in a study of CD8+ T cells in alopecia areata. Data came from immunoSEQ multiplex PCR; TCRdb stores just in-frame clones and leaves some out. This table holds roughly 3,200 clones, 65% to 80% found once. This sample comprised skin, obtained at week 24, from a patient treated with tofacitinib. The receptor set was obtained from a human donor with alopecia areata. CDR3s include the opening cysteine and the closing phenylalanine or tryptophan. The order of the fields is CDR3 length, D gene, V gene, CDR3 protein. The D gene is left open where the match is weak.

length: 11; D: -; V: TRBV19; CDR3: CASMTAYGYTF
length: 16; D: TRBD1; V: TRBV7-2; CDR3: CASSSPLRDRGHEQYF
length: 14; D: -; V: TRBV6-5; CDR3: CASSYGAGDYGYTF
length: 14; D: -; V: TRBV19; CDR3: CASSPRRSSYEQYF
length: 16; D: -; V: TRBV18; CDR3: CASSPPGEGPRAGYTF
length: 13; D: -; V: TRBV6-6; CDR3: CASRGGGASGYTF
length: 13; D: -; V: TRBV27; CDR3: CASSRGATDTQYF
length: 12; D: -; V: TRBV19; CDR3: CASSRQSNEQFF
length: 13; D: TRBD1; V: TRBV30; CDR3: CAWSESGGEKLFF
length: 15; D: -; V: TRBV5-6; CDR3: CASSLVYRKGYGYTF
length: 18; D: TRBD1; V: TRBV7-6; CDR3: CASSPTMGQGGGNQPQHF
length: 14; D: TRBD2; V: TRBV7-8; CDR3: CASSLGTSGDTQYF
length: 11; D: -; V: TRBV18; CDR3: CASSQGDEQFF
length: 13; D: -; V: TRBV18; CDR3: CASSREDNSPLHF
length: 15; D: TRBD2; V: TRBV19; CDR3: CASIPPSGGVNEQFF
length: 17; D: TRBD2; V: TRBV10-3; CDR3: CAISELELAGGSYEQYF
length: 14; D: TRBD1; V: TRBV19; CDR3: CASSQGTANTEAFF
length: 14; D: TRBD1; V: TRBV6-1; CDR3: CASSEAGQGAGYTF
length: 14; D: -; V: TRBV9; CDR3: CASSPYGGAEGYTF
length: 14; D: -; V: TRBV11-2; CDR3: CASSPPIVGTEAFF
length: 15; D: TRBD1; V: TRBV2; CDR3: CASSSQGAINGELFF
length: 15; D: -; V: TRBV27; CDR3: CASSLRGGGSYEQYF
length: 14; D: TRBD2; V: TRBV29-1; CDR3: CSVVAGALKNIQYF
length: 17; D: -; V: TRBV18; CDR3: CASSQTPGDLAKNIQYF
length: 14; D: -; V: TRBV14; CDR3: CASSQRLYYNEQFF
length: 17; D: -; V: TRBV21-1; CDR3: CASSKSGGQSSYNEQFF
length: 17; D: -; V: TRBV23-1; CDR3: CASSPCRARGFTGELFF
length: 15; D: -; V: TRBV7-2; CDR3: CASSLTEVILSPLHF
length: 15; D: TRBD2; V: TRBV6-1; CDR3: CASSAVGGGGYEQYF
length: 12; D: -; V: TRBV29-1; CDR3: CSVEGEGIGAFF
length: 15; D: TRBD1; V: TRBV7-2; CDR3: CASSLEGTGFYEQYF
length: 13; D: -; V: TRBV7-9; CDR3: CASSFAAGTEAFF
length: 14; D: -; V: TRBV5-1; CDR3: CASSGGQPNTEAFF
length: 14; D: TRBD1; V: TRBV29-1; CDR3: CSVEFLDRGYEQYF
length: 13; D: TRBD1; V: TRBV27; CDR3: CASSTRQGRGYTF
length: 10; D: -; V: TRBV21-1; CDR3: CASRQRGYTF
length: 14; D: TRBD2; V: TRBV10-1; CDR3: CASRGLDRPDTQYF
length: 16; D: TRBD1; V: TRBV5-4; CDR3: CASSSPLRGREGEAFF
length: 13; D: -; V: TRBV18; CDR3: CASSAVTAGELFF
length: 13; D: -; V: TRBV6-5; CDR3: CASSYSNQYEQYF
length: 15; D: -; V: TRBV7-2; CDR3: CASSLDYVLTPQQFF
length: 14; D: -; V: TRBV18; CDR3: CASSPLEGNQPQHF
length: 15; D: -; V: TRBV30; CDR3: CAWPQSEGSFYEQYF
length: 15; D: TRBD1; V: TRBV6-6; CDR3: CASSYGTGDTDTQYF
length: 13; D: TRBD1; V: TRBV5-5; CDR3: CASRWTGAYEQYF
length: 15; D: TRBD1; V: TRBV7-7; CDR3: CASSRGGSSYNEQFF
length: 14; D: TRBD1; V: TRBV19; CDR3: CASRGQAVYQPQHF
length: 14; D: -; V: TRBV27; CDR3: CASSLVAYNSPLHF
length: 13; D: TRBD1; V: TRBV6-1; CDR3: CASRDRDDSPLHF